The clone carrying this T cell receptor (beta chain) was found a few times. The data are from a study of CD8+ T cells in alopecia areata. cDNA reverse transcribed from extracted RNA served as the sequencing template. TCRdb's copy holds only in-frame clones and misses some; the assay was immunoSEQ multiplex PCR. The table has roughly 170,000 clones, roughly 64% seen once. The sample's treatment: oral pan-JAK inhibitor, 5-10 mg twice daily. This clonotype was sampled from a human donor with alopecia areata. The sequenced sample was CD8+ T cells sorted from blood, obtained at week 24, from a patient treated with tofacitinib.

CDR3 bases: TGCAGCGTTCGGGGGGTCGGTGGCTACACCTTC. Its protein is CSVRGVGGYTF. V gene TRBV29-1 combines with J gene TRBJ1-2, with a possible D match to TRBD1 (5 bases). The germline gives CDR1 SQVTM, CDR2 ANQGSEA. Between the trimmed V and J ends, which lost 5 bases and 7 bases, there was a span of 11 bases. The CDR3 consists of 11 residues.